The clone carrying this T cell receptor (beta chain) was seen repeatedly, ten times or more. Its antigen is currently unknown. One entry per CDR3 protein results from TCRdb running MiXCR on the RT-PCR reads. Of about 650,000 distinct CDR3 sequences in the sample, approximately 14% are singletons; the top ten hold 7.5% to 8%. Trimming at V came to 5 bases and at J to 0 bases, leaving 6 bases not matched to a gene. This CDR3 is built from 14 residues. Germline V gene sequence: CDR1 SQVTM, CDR2 ANQGSEA. This entry belongs to a study of response to subunit inactivated influenza vaccine. Study-level results: The authors offered the suggestion that each seasonal influenza vaccination recruits few new T cells.

The gene calls are TRBV29-1 and TRBJ2-5, with 7 bases lining up with TRBD2. Sequencing was performed on PBMCs from blood, taken less than 15 days before vaccination. This TCR was sampled from a man in his fifties or sixties who received an inactivated influenza vaccine. CDR3 in DNA: TGCAGCGTTATCTCGGGAGGAAACCAAGAGACCCAGTACTTC. It codes for CSVISGGNQETQYF.